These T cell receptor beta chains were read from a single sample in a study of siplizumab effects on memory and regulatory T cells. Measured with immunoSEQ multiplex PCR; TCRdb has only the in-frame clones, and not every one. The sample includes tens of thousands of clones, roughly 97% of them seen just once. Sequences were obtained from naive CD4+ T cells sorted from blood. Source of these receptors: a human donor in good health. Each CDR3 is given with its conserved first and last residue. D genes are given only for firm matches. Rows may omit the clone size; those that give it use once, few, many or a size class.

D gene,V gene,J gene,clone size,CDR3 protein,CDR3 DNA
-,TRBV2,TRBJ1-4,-,CASTRSPGTTNEKLFF,TGTGCCAGCACCCGAAGCCCCGGGACAACTAATGAAAAACTGTTTTTT
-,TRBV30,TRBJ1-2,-,CACPYAGGKDGYTF,TGTGCCTGTCCCTATGCTGGGGGTAAGGATGGCTACACCTTC
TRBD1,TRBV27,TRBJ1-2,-,CASSPGTGVSYGYTF,TGTGCCAGCAGTCCAGGGACAGGGGTTAGCTATGGCTACACCTTC
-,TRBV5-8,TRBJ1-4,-,CASSPGMATNEKLFF,TGTGCCAGCAGCCCGGGAATGGCAACTAATGAAAAACTGTTTTTT
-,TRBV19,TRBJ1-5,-,CASSDLGNQPQHF,TGTGCCAGTAGTGACCTGGGGAATCAGCCCCAGCATTTT
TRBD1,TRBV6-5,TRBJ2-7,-,CASRRDRAFEQYF,TGTGCCAGCAGACGGGACAGGGCTTTCGAGCAGTACTTC
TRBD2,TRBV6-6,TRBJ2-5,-,CASSYSTGGPRETQYF,TGTGCCAGCAGTTACTCGACGGGAGGGCCTCGAGAGACCCAGTACTTC
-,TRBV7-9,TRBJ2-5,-,CASSLVGQETQYF,TGTGCCAGCAGCTTAGTCGGACAAGAGACCCAGTACTTC
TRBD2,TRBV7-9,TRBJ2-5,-,CASSRTSEGETQYF,TGTGCCAGCAGTAGGACTAGCGAAGGAGAGACCCAGTACTTC
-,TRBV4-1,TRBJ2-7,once,CASSLVGNYEQYF,TGCGCCAGCAGCTTGGTCGGGAACTACGAGCAGTACTTC
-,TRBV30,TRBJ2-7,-,CAWSVGGPSYEQYF,TGTGCCTGGAGTGTAGGGGGGCCGTCCTACGAGCAGTACTTC
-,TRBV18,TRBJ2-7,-,CASSPVLGAPYEQYF,TGTGCCAGCTCACCGGTGCTAGGTGCCCCCTACGAGCAGTACTTC
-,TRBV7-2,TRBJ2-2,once,CASSLSLLIRDSNTGELFF,TGTGCCAGCAGCTTATCGCTGTTAATCCGGGACTCAAACACCGGGGAGCTGTTTTTT
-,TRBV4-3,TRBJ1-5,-,CASSQDYDQPQHF,TGCGCCAGCAGCCAAGATTACGATCAGCCCCAGCATTTT
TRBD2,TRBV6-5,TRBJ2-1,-,CASSYGGLVHNEQFF,TGTGCCAGCAGTTACGGGGGACTAGTCCACAATGAGCAGTTCTTC
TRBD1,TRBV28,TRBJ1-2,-,CASTLQGADGYTF,TGTGCCAGCACTTTACAGGGGGCGGATGGCTACACCTTC
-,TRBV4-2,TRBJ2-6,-,CASSHQKGRERSGANVLTF,TGTGCCAGCAGCCATCAAAAGGGTAGGGAGCGGTCAGGGGCCAACGTCCTGACTTTC
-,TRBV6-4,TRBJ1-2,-,CASSDSNGYGYTF,TGTGCCAGCAGTGACTCGAACGGGTATGGCTACACCTTC
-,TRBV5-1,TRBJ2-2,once,CASSLVGVRGTGELFF,TGCGCCAGCAGCTTGGTGGGGGTCCGTGGCACCGGGGAGCTGTTTTTT
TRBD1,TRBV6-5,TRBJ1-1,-,CASRLNRGKGTEAFF,TGTGCCAGCAGATTAAACAGGGGGAAAGGCACTGAAGCTTTCTTT
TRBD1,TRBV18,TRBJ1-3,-,CASSPPDRSPNTIYF,TGTGCCAGCTCACCACCGGACAGGTCTCCAAACACCATATATTTT
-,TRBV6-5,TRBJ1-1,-,CASSYPGNTEAFF,TGTGCCAGCAGTTACCCCGGAAACACTGAAGCTTTCTTT
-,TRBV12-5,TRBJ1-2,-,CASGLGQGKTGYTF,TGTGCTAGTGGTTTGGGTCAGGGAAAGACCGGCTACACCTTC
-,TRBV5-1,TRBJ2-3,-,CASSLLRGIGDTQYF,TGCGCCAGCAGCCTCTTACGGGGGATTGGGGACACGCAGTATTTT
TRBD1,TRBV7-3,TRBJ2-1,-,CASSINSGTGSNEQFF,TGTGCCAGCAGCATCAACAGTGGGACAGGGAGTAATGAGCAGTTCTTC
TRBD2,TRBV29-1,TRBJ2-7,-,CSVEGGAYEQYF,TGCAGCGTTGAGGGGGGGGCCTACGAGCAGTACTTC
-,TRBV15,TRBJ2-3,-,CATSSRQRAGDTQYF,TGTGCCACCAGCTCCCGACAGAGGGCAGGAGATACGCAGTATTTT
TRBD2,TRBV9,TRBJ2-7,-,CASSVGVAGLNEQYF,TGTGCCAGCAGCGTAGGGGTAGCGGGCCTTAACGAGCAGTACTTC
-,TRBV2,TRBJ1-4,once,CASTGDGTTNEKLFF,TGTGCCAGCACTGGAGATGGGACCACTAATGAAAAACTGTTTTTT
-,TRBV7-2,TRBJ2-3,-,CASSRRASSTDTQYF,TGTGCCAGCAGCCGGCGGGCGTCTAGCACAGATACGCAGTATTTT
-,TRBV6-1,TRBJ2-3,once,CASSAGGTDTQYF,TGTGCCAGCAGTGCGGGTGGTACAGATACGCAGTATTTT
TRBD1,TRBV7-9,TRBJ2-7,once,CASSLGRTGLSYEQYF,TGTGCCAGCAGCTTAGGGCGGACAGGGCTCTCCTACGAGCAGTACTTC
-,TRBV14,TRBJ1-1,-,CASSQGENTEAFF,TGTGCCAGCAGCCAAGGTGAGAACACTGAAGCTTTCTTT
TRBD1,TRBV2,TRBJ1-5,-,CASSRDSYQPQHF,TGTGCCAGCAGCAGGGACAGTTATCAGCCCCAGCATTTT
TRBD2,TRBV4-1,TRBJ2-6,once,CASSQDRREGLGGANVLTF,TGCGCCAGCAGCCAAGACCGGAGGGAGGGCCTCGGTGGGGCCAACGTCCTGACTTTC
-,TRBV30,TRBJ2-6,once,CAWSDWGSGANVLTF,TGTGCCTGGAGTGATTGGGGCTCTGGGGCCAACGTCCTGACTTTC
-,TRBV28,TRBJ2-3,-,CASSLLQTGTDTQYF,TGTGCCAGCAGTTTGCTGCAAACCGGCACAGATACGCAGTATTTT
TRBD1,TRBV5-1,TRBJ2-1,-,CASSSGTGLYNEQFF,TGCGCCAGCAGCTCCGGGACAGGCCTATACAATGAGCAGTTCTTC
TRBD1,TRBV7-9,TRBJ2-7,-,CASRSNRPRGTYEQYF,TGTGCCAGCAGATCAAATCGCCCCAGGGGGACCTACGAGCAGTACTTC
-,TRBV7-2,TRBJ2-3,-,CASSPFSGTDTQYF,TGTGCCAGCAGCCCTTTTAGCGGCACAGATACGCAGTATTTT
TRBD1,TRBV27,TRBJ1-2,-,CASRGQNYGYTF,TGTGCCAGCAGGGGACAGAACTATGGCTACACCTTC
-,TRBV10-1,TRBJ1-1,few,CASSESVNTEAFF,TGCGCCAGCAGTGAGTCAGTGAACACTGAAGCTTTCTTT
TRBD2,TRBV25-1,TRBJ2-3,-,CASSEYRLAGDDTQYF,TGTGCCAGCAGTGAATACCGACTAGCGGGAGATGATACGCAGTATTTT
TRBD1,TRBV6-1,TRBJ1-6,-,CASSVTRGDESPLHF,TGTGCCAGCAGTGTAACCAGGGGGGATGAATCACCCCTCCACTTT
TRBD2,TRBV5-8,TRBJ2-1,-,CASSLRSGKYNEQFF,TGTGCCAGCAGCTTGCGTAGCGGGAAATACAATGAGCAGTTCTTC
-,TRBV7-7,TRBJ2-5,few,CASSFVERETQYF,TGTGCTAGCAGCTTTGTCGAGCGGGAGACCCAGTACTTC
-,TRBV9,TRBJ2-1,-,CASSEAGSDSYNEQFF,TGTGCCAGCAGCGAGGCGGGGAGTGACTCCTACAATGAGCAGTTCTTC
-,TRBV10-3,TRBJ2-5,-,CAISVRGRVETQYF,TGTGCCATCAGTGTACGAGGGAGAGTGGAGACCCAGTACTTC
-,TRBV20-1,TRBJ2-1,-,CSARGDEQFF,TGCAGTGCTAGAGGAGATGAGCAGTTCTTC
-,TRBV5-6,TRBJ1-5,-,CASSRGAGGDQPQHF,TGTGCCAGCAGCCGAGGGGCAGGTGGCGATCAGCCCCAGCATTTT
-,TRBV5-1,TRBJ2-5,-,CASSFPGSRETQYF,TGCGCCAGCAGCTTCCCAGGGTCAAGAGAGACCCAGTACTTC
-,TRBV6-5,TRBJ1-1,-,CASRSFLRNTEAFF,TGTGCCAGCAGGTCATTTCTGCGGAACACTGAAGCTTTCTTT
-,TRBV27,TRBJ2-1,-,CASSYREYNEQFF,TGTGCCAGCAGTTACAGGGAATACAATGAGCAGTTCTTC
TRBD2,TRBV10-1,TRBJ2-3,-,CASRVAGGPTDTQYF,TGCGCCAGCAGAGTAGCGGGAGGCCCCACAGATACGCAGTATTTT
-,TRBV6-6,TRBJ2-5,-,CASSKRDRMRLGTQYF,TGTGCCAGCAGTAAACGGGACCGTATGAGGCTCGGGACCCAGTACTTC